This entry lists 4 T cell receptor beta chains sequenced from one sample in a study of Graves' ophthalmopathy and Graves' hyperthyroidism. The authors amplified TCR beta CDR3 regions from RNA transcripts. HTBI primers primed a first-round RT-PCR, and a second-round multiplex PCR followed. TCRdb redid the calling of the multiplex PCR reads with MiXCR, one entry per CDR3 protein. The sample records hundreds of thousands of distinct CDR3 sequences, 22% being singletons. Sequencing was performed on peripheral blood. Every receptor here comes from a woman aged 18-29 years with stable Graves' hyperthyroidism. Some clones in this sample may be carry-over from other donors' samples.

About this clonotype itself: The junction and the germline gene differ at one end; a read error may be behind it. The CDR3 DNA sequence: TGTGCCAGCAGGGAAGCGGGGGGGATCCAAGAGACCCAGTACTTC. Its translation: CASREAGGIQETQYF. The chain employs TRBV6-1 and TRBJ2-5, with TRBD2 matching 10 bases. CDR3 length equals 15 residues. The germline V gene encodes CDR1 MNHNS and CDR2 SASEGT.

This clonotype was seen ten or more times. The rearrangement joins TRBV20-1 to TRBJ2-4, with TRBD2 identical over 7 bases. The CDR3 contains 13 residues. CDR1 and CDR2 (germline): DFQATT, SNEGSKA (reference sequence). V gave up 3 bases and J gave up 7 bases; unmatched junction bases: 6. CDR3 coding DNA: TGCAGTGCTAGGCTCTTCGGGAGGAACATTCAGTACTTC. It is translated as CSARLFGRNIQYF.

This clonotype was observed a few times. V and J are TRBV5-1 and TRBJ2-7, with D uncertain. The CDR3 extends over 16 amino acids. The V gene's germline CDR1 is SGHRS and CDR2 YFSETQ. V was clipped by 3 bases and J by 0 bases, with 16 bases between them. CDR3 loop: CASSSDLTGSSYEQYF. CDR3 DNA sequence: TGCGCCAGCAGCTCAGACTTGACGGGTAGCTCCTACGAGCAGTACTTC.

This clonotype showed up many times. The chain employs TRBV10-3 and TRBJ2-7, with 11 nucleotides matching TRBD2. Germline loops: CDR1 ENHRY, CDR2 SYGVKD. The CDR3 is 15 amino acids. Trimming cost V 10 bases and J 3 bases; bases outside gene matches: 11. CDR3 bases: TGTGCCACCGAAAAGACTAGCGGGGACAGCTACGAGCAGTACTTC. Translation gives CATEKTSGDSYEQYF.